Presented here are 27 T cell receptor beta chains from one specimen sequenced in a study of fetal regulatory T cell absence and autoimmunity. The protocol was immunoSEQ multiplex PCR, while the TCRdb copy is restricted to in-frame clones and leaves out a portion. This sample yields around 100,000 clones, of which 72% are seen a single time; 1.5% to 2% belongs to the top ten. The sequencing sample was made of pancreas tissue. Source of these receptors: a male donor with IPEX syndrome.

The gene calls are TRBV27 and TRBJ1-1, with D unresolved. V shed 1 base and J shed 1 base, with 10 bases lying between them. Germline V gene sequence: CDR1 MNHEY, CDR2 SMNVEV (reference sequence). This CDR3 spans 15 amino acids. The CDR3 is CASSLCSAQNTEAFF. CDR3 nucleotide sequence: TGTGCCAGCAGTTTATGTTCGGCCCAGAACACTGAAGCTTTCTTT.

The CDR3 is CASSEKGWMGQFF. CDR3 DNA: TGTGCCAGCAGTGAAAAAGGGTGGATGGGGCAGTTCTTC. The gene calls are TRBV2 and TRBJ2-1; no firm D call. Between the trimmed V and J ends, which lost 2 bases and 12 bases, there was a span of 14 bases. Germline V gene data show CDR1 as SNHLY and CDR2 as FYNNEI. The CDR3 consists of 13 residues.

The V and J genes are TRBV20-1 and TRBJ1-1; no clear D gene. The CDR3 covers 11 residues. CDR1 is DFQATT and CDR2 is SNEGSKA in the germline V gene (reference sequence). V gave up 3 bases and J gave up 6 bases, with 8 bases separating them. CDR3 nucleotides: TGCAGTGCTAGCTCAGGCCCTGAAGCTTTCTTT. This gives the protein CSASSGPEAFF.

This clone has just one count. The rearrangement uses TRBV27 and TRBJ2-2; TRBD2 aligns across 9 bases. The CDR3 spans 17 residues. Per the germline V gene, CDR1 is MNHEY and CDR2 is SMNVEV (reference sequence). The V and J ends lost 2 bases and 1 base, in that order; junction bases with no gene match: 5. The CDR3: CASSLSALAGNTGELFF. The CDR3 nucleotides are TGTGCCAGCAGTTTAAGTGCACTAGCGGGGAACACCGGGGAGCTGTTTTTT.

CDR3 bases: TGTGCCAGCAGCCGGGACAGCTCCTACGAGCAGTACTTC. Amino acid sequence: CASSRDSSYEQYF. This chain uses TRBV11-3 with TRBJ2-7; 7 positions match TRBD1. Trimming took 5 bases from V and 0 from J; bases not matched to a gene: 1. The V gene's germline CDR1 is SGHNT and CDR2 YENEEA. The CDR3 spans 13 residues.

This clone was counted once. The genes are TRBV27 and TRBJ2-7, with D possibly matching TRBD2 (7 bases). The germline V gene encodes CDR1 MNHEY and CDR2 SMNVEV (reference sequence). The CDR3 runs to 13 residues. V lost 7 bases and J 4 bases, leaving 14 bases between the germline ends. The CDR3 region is CASTQGRGYEQYF. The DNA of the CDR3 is TGTGCCAGCACTCAGGGGAGGGGGTACGAGCAGTACTTC.

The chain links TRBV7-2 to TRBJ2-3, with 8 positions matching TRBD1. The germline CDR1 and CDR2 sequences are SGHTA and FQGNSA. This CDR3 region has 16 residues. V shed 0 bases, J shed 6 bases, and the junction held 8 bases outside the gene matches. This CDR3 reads CASSLAGTGRGDTQYF. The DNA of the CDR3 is TGTGCCAGCAGCTTAGCCGGGACAGGACGAGGGGATACGCAGTATTTT.

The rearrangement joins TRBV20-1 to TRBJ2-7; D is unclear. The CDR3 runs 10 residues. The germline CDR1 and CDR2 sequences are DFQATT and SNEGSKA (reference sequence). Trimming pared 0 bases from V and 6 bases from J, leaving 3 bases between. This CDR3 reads CSARDSEQYF. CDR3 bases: TGCAGTGCTAGAGATAGCGAGCAGTACTTC.

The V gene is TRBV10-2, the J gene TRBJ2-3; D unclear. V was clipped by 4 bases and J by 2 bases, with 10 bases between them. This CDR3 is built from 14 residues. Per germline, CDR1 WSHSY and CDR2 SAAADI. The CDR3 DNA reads TGCGCCAGCAGTGGTGCAGCCCTCACAGATACGCAGTATTTT. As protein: CASSGAALTDTQYF.

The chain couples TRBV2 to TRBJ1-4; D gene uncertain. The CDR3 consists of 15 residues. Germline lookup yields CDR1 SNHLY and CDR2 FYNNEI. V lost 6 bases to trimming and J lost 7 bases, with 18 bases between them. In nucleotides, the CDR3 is TGTGCCAGCAGGGGGTTACAGATATCTCTTGAAAAACTGTTTTTT. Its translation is CASRGLQISLEKLFF.

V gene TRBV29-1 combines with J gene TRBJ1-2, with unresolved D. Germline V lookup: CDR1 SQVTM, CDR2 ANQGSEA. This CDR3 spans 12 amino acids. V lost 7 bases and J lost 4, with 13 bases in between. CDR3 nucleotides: TGCAGCGCTCCCGGACGGCCCTATGGCTACACCTTC. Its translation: CSAPGRPYGYTF.

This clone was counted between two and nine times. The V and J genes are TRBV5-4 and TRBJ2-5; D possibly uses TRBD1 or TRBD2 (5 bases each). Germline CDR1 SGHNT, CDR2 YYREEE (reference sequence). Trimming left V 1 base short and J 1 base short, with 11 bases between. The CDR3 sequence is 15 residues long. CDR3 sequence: CASSLIGEPQETQYF. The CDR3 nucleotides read TGTGCCAGCAGCTTGATAGGGGAGCCCCAAGAGACCCAGTACTTC.

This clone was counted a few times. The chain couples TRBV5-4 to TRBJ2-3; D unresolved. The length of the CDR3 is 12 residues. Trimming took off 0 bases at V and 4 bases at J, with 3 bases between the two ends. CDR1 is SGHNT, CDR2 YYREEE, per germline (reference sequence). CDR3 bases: TGTGCCAGCAGCTTGGGGGCAGATACGCAGTATTTT. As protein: CASSLGADTQYF. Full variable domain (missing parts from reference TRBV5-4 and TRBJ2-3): ETGVTQSPTHLIKTRGQQVTLRCSSQSGHNTVSWYQQALGQGPQFIFQYYREEENGRGNFPPRFSGLQFPNYSSELNVNALELDDSALYLCASSLGADTQYFGPGTRLTVL.

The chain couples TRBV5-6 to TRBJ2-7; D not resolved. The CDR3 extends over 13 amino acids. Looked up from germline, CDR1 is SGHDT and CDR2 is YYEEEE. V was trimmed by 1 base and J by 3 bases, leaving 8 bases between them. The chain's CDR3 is CASSLSSVYEQYF. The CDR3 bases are TGTGCCAGCAGCTTGTCGTCAGTCTACGAGCAGTACTTC.

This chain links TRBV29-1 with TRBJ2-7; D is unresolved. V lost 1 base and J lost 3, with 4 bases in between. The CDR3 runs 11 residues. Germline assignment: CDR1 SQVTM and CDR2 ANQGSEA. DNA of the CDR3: TGCAGCGTTGAAGGGGGCTACGAGCAGTACTTC. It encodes CSVEGGYEQYF.

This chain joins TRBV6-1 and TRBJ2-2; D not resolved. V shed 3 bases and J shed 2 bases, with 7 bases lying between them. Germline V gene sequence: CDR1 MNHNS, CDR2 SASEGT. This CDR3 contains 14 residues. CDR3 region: CASSDYENTGELFF. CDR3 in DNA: TGTGCCAGCAGTGACTATGAAAACACCGGGGAGCTGTTTTTT.

CDR3 region: CAWSSGLNSPLHF. DNA for the CDR3: TGTGCCTGGAGTTCCGGACTGAATTCACCCCTCCACTTT. The chain links TRBV30 to TRBJ1-6; the D is unclear. The germline CDR1 and CDR2 sequences are GTSNPN and SVGIG (reference sequence). Trimming cost V 2 bases and J 7 bases, with 9 bases left between them. The CDR3 sequence is 13 residues long.

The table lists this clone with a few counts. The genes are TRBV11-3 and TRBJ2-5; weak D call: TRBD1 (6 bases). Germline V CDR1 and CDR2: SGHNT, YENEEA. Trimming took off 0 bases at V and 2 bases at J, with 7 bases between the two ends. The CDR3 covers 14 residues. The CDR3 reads CASSLDDRQETQYF. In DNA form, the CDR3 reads TGTGCCAGCAGCTTAGATGACAGGCAAGAGACCCAGTACTTC.

This chain's CDR3 is CAWSVGPGGETQYF. CDR3 DNA sequence: TGTGCCTGGAGTGTAGGGCCGGGAGGGGAGACCCAGTACTTC. This chain links TRBV30 with TRBJ2-5; 8 nucleotides line up with TRBD2. The CDR3 loop spans 14 amino acids. CDR1 is GTSNPN, CDR2 SVGIG, per germline (reference sequence). V lost 0 bases and J lost 5; bases outside the gene matches: 5.

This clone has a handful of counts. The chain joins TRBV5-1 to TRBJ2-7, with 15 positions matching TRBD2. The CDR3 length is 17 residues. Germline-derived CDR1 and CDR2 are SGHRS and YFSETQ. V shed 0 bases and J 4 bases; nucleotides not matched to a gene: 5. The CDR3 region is CASSLAGLAGGSYEQYF. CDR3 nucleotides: TGCGCCAGCAGCTTGGCAGGACTAGCGGGAGGGTCGTACGAGCAGTACTTC.

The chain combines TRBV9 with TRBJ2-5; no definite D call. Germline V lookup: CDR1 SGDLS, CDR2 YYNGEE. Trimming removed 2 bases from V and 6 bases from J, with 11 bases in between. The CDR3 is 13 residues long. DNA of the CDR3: TGTGCCAGCAGCGTGAAGGAATTGAAGACCCAGTACTTC. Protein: CASSVKELKTQYF.

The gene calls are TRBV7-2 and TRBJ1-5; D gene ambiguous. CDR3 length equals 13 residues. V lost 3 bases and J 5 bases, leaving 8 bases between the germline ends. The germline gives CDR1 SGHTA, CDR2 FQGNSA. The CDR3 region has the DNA TGTGCCAGCAGCTTCTGGCATGATCAGCCCCAGCATTTT. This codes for CASSFWHDQPQHF.

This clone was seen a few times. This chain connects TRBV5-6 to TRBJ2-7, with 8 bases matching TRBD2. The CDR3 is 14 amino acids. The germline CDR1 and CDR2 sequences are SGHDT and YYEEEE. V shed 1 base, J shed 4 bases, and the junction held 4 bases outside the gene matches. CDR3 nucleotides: TGTGCCAGCAGCTTGTTTCTAGCGGGTTACGAGCAGTACTTC. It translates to CASSLFLAGYEQYF.

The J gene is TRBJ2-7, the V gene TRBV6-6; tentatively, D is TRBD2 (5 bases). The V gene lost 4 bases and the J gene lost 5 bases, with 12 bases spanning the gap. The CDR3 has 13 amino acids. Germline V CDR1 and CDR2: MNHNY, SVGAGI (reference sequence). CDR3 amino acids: CASSSRARHEQYF. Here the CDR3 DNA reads TGTGCCAGCAGTTCGAGGGCTAGACACGAGCAGTACTTC.

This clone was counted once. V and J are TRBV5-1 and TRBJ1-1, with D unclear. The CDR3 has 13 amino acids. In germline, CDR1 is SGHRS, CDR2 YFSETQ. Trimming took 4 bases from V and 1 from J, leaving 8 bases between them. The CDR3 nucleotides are TGCGCCAGCAGCACGCTAAAGAACACTGAAGCTTTCTTT. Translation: CASSTLKNTEAFF.

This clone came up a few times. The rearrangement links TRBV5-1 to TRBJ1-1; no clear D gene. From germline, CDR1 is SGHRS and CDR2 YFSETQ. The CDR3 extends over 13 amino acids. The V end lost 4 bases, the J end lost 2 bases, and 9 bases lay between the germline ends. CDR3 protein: CASSPLINTEAFF. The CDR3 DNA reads TGCGCCAGCAGCCCGCTGATCAACACTGAAGCTTTCTTT.

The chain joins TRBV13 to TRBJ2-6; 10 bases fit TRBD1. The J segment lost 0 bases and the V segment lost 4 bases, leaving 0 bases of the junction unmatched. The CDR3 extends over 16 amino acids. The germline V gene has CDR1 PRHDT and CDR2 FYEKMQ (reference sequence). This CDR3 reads CASSWTGGSGANVLTF. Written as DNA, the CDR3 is TGTGCCAGCAGCTGGACAGGGGGCTCTGGGGCCAACGTCCTGACTTTC.